The 20 T cell receptor beta chains given below trace back to one sample, sequenced in a study of a mutant IDH1 vaccine in newly diagnosed glioma (dated by TCRdb to the early 2020s). These TCRs are of unknown antigen specificity. Library creation used the immunoSEQ multiplex PCR assay. TCRdb mirrors the immuneACCESS table, restricted to in-frame sequences. Some clones are absent from its copies; in checked studies, under half trace to an unresolved V gene, and the reason for the others is unknown. The sample records roughly 26,000 clones, around four fifths of which are singletons. Clones ranked in the top ten supply about 33% of the sample. The time point label of this sample denotes: week 35, safety follow-up. Every vaccine dose consisted of 300 ug of a 20-mer mutant IDH1 peptide in Montanide, administered subcutaneously together with topical imiquimod. The sample was PBMCs, taken from a glioma patient whose treatment included an IDH1 peptide vaccine. The receptors were gathered from a man aged 25 to 40 with glioma.

The genes are TRBV5-1 and TRBJ1-2, with 9 bases that match TRBD1. The germline CDR1 and CDR2 sequences are SGHRS and YFSETQ. Trimming at V came to 0 bases and at J to 6 bases, leaving 6 bases not matched to a gene. The CDR3 is 15 amino acids. CDR3 DNA sequence: TGCGCCAGCAGCTTGGGTCTGGGACAGGGAAATGGCTACACCTTC. Translating it yields CASSLGLGQGNGYTF.

The V and J genes are TRBV11-2 and TRBJ1-2; possible D gene TRBD1, 5 bases. Germline V gene sequence: CDR1 SGHAT, CDR2 FQNNGV. V was trimmed by 4 bases and J by 4 bases, leaving 10 bases between them. The CDR3 covers 13 residues. In DNA, the CDR3 is TGTGCCAGCAGCTCGGGACGGTCCTATGGCTACACCTTC. Protein product: CASSSGRSYGYTF.

In this sample, this clone turned up a few times. The chain has TRBV10-3 and TRBJ2-2; D gene ambiguous. V was clipped by 3 bases and J by 6 bases, with 17 bases between them. This CDR3 region has 16 residues. CDR1 is ENHRY, CDR2 SYGVKD, per germline. DNA for the CDR3: TGTGCCATCAGTGATTCGGGCCCTATGGGGTCCGGGGAGCTGTTTTTT. Translating it yields CAISDSGPMGSGELFF.

This chain connects TRBV5-1 to TRBJ2-6, with D possibly called TRBD1 or TRBD2 (5 bases each). CDR1 and CDR2 (germline): SGHRS, YFSETQ. The CDR3 length is 16 residues. V was cut by 0 bases and J by 4 bases, with 11 bases left in between. Written as DNA, the CDR3 is TGCGCCAGCAGCTTGGCCGAGGGGTACGGGGCCAACGTCCTGACTTTC. Translation: CASSLAEGYGANVLTF.

This sequence joins TRBV7-2 and TRBJ2-7; 7 bases are shared with TRBD2. The germline V gene encodes CDR1 SGHTA and CDR2 FQGNSA. The length of the CDR3 is 15 residues. V was pared by 1 base and J by 6 bases, with 9 bases of the junction left unmatched. This CDR3 is CASSLGGLEGREQYF. In DNA, the CDR3 is TGTGCCAGCAGCTTAGGTGGACTAGAAGGGCGCGAGCAGTACTTC.

The chain links TRBV18 to TRBJ2-7; TRBD2 agrees at 10 bases. Trimming at V came to 2 bases and at J to 2 bases, leaving 6 bases not matched to a gene. CDR1 and CDR2 from the germline V gene are KGHSH and LQKENI. This CDR3 is 16 amino acids long. CDR3 DNA sequence: TGTGCCAGCTCACCAAAGACTAGCGGGCCCACCTACGAGCAGTACTTC. Protein sequence: CASSPKTSGPTYEQYF.

The chain joins TRBV30 to TRBJ1-1; D is ambiguous. The CDR3 totals 13 residues. V was trimmed by 7 bases and J by 5 bases, leaving 17 bases between them. CDR1 is GTSNPN, CDR2 SVGIG, per germline (reference sequence). The CDR3 coding sequence is TGTGCCTTTAGAACTTCTATGTTGACTGAAGCTTTCTTT. Protein: CAFRTSMLTEAFF.

The chain uses TRBV5-5 and TRBJ2-5, with TRBD2 identical over 8 bases. Unmatched junction bases numbered 6, after V lost 4 bases and J lost 1 base. CDR1 SGHKS and CDR2 YYEKEE come from the germline V gene (reference sequence). CDR3 length: 15 amino acids. The CDR3 spells CASSPVAGPQETQYF. CDR3 DNA: TGTGCCAGCAGCCCTGTAGCGGGGCCCCAAGAGACCCAGTACTTC.

A few counts support this clone. The chain combines TRBV7-7 with TRBJ2-1; TRBD2 is a possible D gene (5 bases). Deletions cut 5 bases from V and 4 bases from J, with 15 bases between. The CDR3 length is 15 residues. Germline loops: CDR1 SSHAT, CDR2 FNYEAQ (reference sequence). The CDR3 region has the DNA TGTGCCAGCAGCGCCACACCTAGCTCTTACAATGAGCAGTTCTTC. It translates to CASSATPSSYNEQFF.

This clone was observed a handful of times. The genes are TRBV19 and TRBJ1-5; TRBD1 is a possible D gene (5 bases). The ends were cut back, 2 bases at V and 4 bases at J, with 9 bases in the middle. The CDR3 loop spans 14 amino acids. Germline V gene data show CDR1 as LNHDA and CDR2 as SQIVND (reference sequence). CDR3 residues: CASSIRGQNQPQHF. In nucleotides, the CDR3 is TGTGCCAGTAGTATAAGGGGCCAGAATCAGCCCCAGCATTTT. Supplemented by reference TRBV19 and TRBJ1-5, the full variable domain reads DGGITQSPKYLFRKEGQNVTLSCEQNLNHDAMYWYRQDPGQGLRLIYYSQIVNDFQKGDIAEGYSVSREKKESFPLTVTSAQKNPTAFYLCASSIRGQNQPQHFGDGTRLSIL.

This chain links TRBV9 with TRBJ2-5; a weak D match, TRBD2 (6 bases). The CDR3 is 14 amino acids. Germline V lookup: CDR1 SGDLS, CDR2 YYNGEE. V was cut by 4 bases and J by 3 bases, with 13 bases left in between. The CDR3 protein is CASSPGGTEETQYF. The CDR3 coding sequence is TGTGCCAGCAGCCCAGGCGGGACTGAAGAGACCCAGTACTTC.

The chain couples TRBV18 to TRBJ1-5; 8 bases are a match to TRBD1. The CDR3 runs 18 residues. V was pared by 3 bases and J by 2 bases, with 12 bases of the junction left unmatched. Germline CDR1 and CDR2: KGHSH and LQKENI. The CDR3 DNA reads TGTGCCAGCTCACCGACCCCCGGACAGGGCGGTGGCAATCAGCCCCAGCATTTT. The encoded protein is CASSPTPGQGGGNQPQHF.

To note about this clone: Other DNA sequences in the sample encode the same CDR3. The chain has TRBV5-6 and TRBJ1-4; no firm D call. The CDR3 loop spans 13 amino acids. With 4 bases removed from V and 5 bases from J, the gap between germline ends came to 9 bases. CDR1 and CDR2 from the germline V gene are SGHDT and YYEEEE. CDR3 DNA: TGTGCCAGCAGCCCTGGCGCCAATGAAAAACTGTTTTTT. Its translation: CASSPGANEKLFF.

This clone was picked up a small number of times. The chain carries TRBV4-1 and TRBJ2-1; a weak D match, TRBD2 (5 bases). V lost 0 bases to trimming and J lost 7 bases, with 16 bases between them. CDR1 is MGHRA, CDR2 YSYEKL, per germline. This CDR3 is 16 amino acids long. The CDR3, as DNA: TGCGCCAGCAGCCAAGAGCCGCTAGCTGTGGGGAATGAGCAGTTCTTC. Encoded protein: CASSQEPLAVGNEQFF.

This clone has a single count. The chain joins TRBV9 to TRBJ2-1, with TRBD2 as a possible D gene (5 bases). Trimming took off 0 bases at V and 8 bases at J, with 18 bases between the two ends. This CDR3 is 16 amino acids long. Germline CDR1 SGDLS, CDR2 YYNGEE. The CDR3 loop reads CASSVGNGVFSDEQFF. CDR3 nucleotide sequence: TGTGCCAGCAGCGTAGGTAACGGGGTGTTTAGCGATGAGCAGTTCTTC.

This clone showed up just a few times. This sequence joins TRBV7-9 and TRBJ2-7, with D hard to call. From germline, CDR1 is SEHNR and CDR2 FQNEAQ (reference sequence). This CDR3 has 16 amino acids. V was clipped by 2 bases and J by 0 bases, with 14 bases between them. CDR3 residues: CASSLSETSSSYEQYF. For the CDR3, the DNA is TGTGCCAGCAGCTTATCCGAGACATCAAGCTCCTACGAGCAGTACTTC.

The V call is TRBV27, the J call TRBJ2-7; the D is unclear. V was cut by 2 bases and J by 3 bases, with 8 bases left in between. The CDR3 is made up of 13 amino acids. Looked up from germline, CDR1 is MNHEY and CDR2 is SMNVEV (reference sequence). The CDR3 DNA is TGTGCCAGCAGTTTAGGGCTAGGCTACGAGCAGTACTTC. As protein: CASSLGLGYEQYF.

Comment on this clone: The same CDR3 is also encoded by other DNA sequences in this sample. The CDR3 sequence is CASRDNYGYTF. DNA of the CDR3: TGTGCCAGTAGGGACAACTATGGCTACACCTTC. V usage is TRBV19 and J usage is TRBJ1-2; D remains unclear. Per germline, CDR1 LNHDA and CDR2 SQIVND (reference sequence). The CDR3 totals 11 residues. V shed 6 bases and J shed 2 bases, with 4 bases lying between them.

The rearrangement uses TRBV13 and TRBJ2-1; 11 bases line up with TRBD2. V trimming: 4 bases; J trimming: 1 base; junction bases outside the gene matches: 12. The CDR3 spans 19 residues. In germline, CDR1 is PRHDT, CDR2 FYEKMQ (reference sequence). In nucleotides, the CDR3 is TGTGCCAGCAGCTCAAACCCCCCGACTAGCGGGGAGTCCTACAATGAGCAGTTCTTC. Translating it yields CASSSNPPTSGESYNEQFF.

CDR3 coding DNA: TGTGCCAGCAGCTTAGGGCAGGGGACCGGGGTCGGCTACACCTTC. Its translation: CASSLGQGTGVGYTF. J is TRBJ1-2 and V is TRBV7-8, with D possibly being TRBD1 (6 bases). The CDR3 spans 15 residues. Germline values: CDR1 SGHVS, CDR2 FQNEAQ. V was clipped by 1 base and J by 8 bases, with 17 bases between them.